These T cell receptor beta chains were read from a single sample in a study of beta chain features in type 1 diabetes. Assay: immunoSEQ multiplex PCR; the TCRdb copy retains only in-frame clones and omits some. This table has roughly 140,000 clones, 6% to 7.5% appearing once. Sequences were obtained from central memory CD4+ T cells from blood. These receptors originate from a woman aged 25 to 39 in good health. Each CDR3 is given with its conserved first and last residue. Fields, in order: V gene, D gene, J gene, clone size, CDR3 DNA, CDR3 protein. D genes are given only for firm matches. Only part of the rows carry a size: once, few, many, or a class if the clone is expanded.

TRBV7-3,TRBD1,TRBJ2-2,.,TGTGCCAGCAGTCCCGACAGGGCGATCACCGGGGAGCTGTTTTTT,CASSPDRAITGELFF
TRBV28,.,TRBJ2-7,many,TGTGCCAGCAGTTCCCAGGGTACCAGGGCCTACGAGCAGTACTTC,CASSSQGTRAYEQYF
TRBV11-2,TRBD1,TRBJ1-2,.,TGTGCCACCACAGGGGAGACTAACTATGGCTACACCTTC,CATTGETNYGYTF
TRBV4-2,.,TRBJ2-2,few,TGTGCCAGCAGCCGACAACTAGAGAACACCGGGGAGCTGTTTTTT,CASSRQLENTGELFF
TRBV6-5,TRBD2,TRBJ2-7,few,TGTGCCAGCAGTACCCGAGCGGGAGGGCCCAGCGAGCAGTACTTC,CASSTRAGGPSEQYF
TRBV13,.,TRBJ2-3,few,TGTGCCAGCAGCCCCCTGGATACGCAGTATTTT,CASSPLDTQYF
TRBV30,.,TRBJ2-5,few,TGTGCCTGGAGTGTAAAGGGACTCGACGGGGAGACCCAGTACTTC,CAWSVKGLDGETQYF
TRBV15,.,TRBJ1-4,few,TGTGCCACCAGCAGAGATTCGGGGTCTGCTAATGAAAAACTGTTTTTT,CATSRDSGSANEKLFF
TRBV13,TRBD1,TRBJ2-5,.,TGTGCCAGCAGCCAGAGTCTGAGACAGGGGCTATCCGAAGAGACCCAGTACTTC,CASSQSLRQGLSEETQYF
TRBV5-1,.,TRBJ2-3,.,TGCGCCAGCAGTGGGGGGACTACAGATACGCAGTATTTT,CASSGGTTDTQYF
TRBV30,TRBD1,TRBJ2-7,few,TGTGCCTGGAGTGGGGGACAGGGGGTAATATACGAGCAGTACTTC,CAWSGGQGVIYEQYF
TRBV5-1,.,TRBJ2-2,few,TGCGCCAGCAGCTTGAGCGACGGCGGGGAGCTGTTTTTT,CASSLSDGGELFF
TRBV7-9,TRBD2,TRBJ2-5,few,TGTGCCAGCAGCTTCGGGACTAGCGCGGGAGAGGGGGAGACCCAGTACTTC,CASSFGTSAGEGETQYF
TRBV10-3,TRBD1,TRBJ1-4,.,TGTGCCATCAGTGAGGGGGACAGGGTGTCAACTAATGAAAAACTGTTTTTT,CAISEGDRVSTNEKLFF
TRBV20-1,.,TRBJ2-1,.,TGCAGTGCGCCTCAGGGCAATGAGCAGTTCTTC,CSAPQGNEQFF
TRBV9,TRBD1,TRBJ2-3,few,TGTGCCAGCAGCGCGTGGGACAGAGGAGGCACAGATACGCAGTATTTT,CASSAWDRGGTDTQYF
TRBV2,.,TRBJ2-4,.,TGTGCCAGCAGTGAAGGGGTCAGGGGCGCCAAAAACATTCAGTACTTC,CASSEGVRGAKNIQYF
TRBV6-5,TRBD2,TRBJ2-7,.,TGTGCCAGCAGTCCCCTAGCGGGAGGGCCGGGAGAGCAGTACTTC,CASSPLAGGPGEQYF
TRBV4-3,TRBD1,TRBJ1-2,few,TGCGCCAGCAGCCGGACGGACAGGGTAGGGGCTGGCTACACCTTC,CASSRTDRVGAGYTF
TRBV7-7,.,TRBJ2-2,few,TGTGCTAGCAGCTTTTCGGGCGGGGAGCTGTTTTTT,CASSFSGGELFF
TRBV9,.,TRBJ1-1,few,TGTGCCAGCAGCGTAGTAGGGGCTCCGGACACTGAAGCTTTCTTT,CASSVVGAPDTEAFF
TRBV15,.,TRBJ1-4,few,TGTGCCACCAGCAGAGATCAGAGCAGGATAGAAACAAAACTGTTTTTT,CATSRDQSRIETKLFF
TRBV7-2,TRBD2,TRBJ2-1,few,TGTGCCAGCAGGGCTAGCGGGAGTCCCACATCCAGTGAGCAGTTCTTC,CASRASGSPTSSEQFF
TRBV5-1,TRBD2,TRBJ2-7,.,TGCGCCAGCAGCTTGATGTCCGGGACTAGCGGATCCTACGAGCAGTACTTC,CASSLMSGTSGSYEQYF
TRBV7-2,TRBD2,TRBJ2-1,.,TGTGCCAGCAGCTTCCTAGCGGGTTACAATGAGCAGTTCTTC,CASSFLAGYNEQFF
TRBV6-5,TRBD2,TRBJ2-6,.,TGTGCCAGCAGGTCGGGAGGGTCGGGGGCCAACGTCCTGACTTTC,CASRSGGSGANVLTF
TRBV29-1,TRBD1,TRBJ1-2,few,TGCAGCGTCGGGACAGACTATGGCTACACCTTC,CSVGTDYGYTF
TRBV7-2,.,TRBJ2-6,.,TGTGCCAGCAGCTTAGCCGTGGGGCAAACTGGGGCCAACGTCCTGACTTTC,CASSLAVGQTGANVLTF
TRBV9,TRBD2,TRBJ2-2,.,TGTGCCAGCAGCGTAGTAAGCGGGGGGAACACCGGGGAGCTGTTTTTT,CASSVVSGGNTGELFF
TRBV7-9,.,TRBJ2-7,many,TGTGCCAGCAGCTTCCGAGACCTCGAATCGGGCGAGCAGTACTTC,CASSFRDLESGEQYF
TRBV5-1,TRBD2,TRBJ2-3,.,TGCGCCAGCAGCTTGGCGGGACTAGCGGGAGGGACTAGCACAGATACGCAGTATTTT,CASSLAGLAGGTSTDTQYF
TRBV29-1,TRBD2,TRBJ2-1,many,TGCAGCGCCGACCGCGGACTAGCGAGCGAGCAGTTCTTC,CSADRGLASEQFF